This TCR beta chain was sequenced during a study of T cells in Graves' hyperthyroidism and ophthalmopathy. The germline CDR1 and CDR2 sequences are MDHEN and SYDVKM. With 3 bases removed from V and 1 base from J, the gap between germline ends came to 10 bases. The CDR3 extends over 15 amino acids. There were TCR beta CDR3 regions amplified from RNA transcripts. The TCR CDR3 was amplified in a first-round RT-PCR using the HTBI primer set. One entry per CDR3 protein, called by TCRdb with MiXCR from the multiplex PCR reads. The sample carries about half a million distinct CDR3 sequences, 20% recorded once. This clonotype was counted ten times or more.

The material sequenced was blood. This receptor was identified in a man aged 40-50 years with Graves' ophthalmopathy. The rearrangement joins TRBV28 to TRBJ2-1; D is ambiguous. CDR3 coding DNA: TGTGCCAGCAGTTTTGGCAGCTTATCCTACAATGAGCAGTTCTTC. Amino acid sequence: CASSFGSLSYNEQFF.